One T cell receptor (beta chain) is described in this entry. Its matching antigen is unknown. With V trimmed by 4 bases and J by 7 bases, 7 bases remained unmatched. Germline values: CDR1 SGHRS, CDR2 YFSETQ. The length of the CDR3 is 14 residues. This specimen belongs to a study of cytomegalovirus exposure and HLA in healthy donors. Study-wide results and limits: Specificity of three CMV-associated chains for CMV antigens was verified in vitro. It was shown in a later analysis that HLA-associated TCR beta chains were more clonally expanded than other, equally common chains. TCR beta sequences reportedly predicted the HLA-A and HLA-B alleles of most subjects accurately. Versus the roughly 700-donor mean, an Asian-associated ancestry cluster reportedly showed fewer N-insertions in a later analysis.

It was with 60 Vbeta and 13 Jbeta primers that the PCR ran. Repertoires were generated with immunoSEQ multiplex PCR, while TCRdb's copy carries only in-frame clones and drops some. Of more than 50,000 clones in the sample, over 60% were seen once. Sequences were obtained from PBMCs. The J gene is TRBJ2-3, the V gene TRBV5-1, with 9 bases matching TRBD1. The sequence came from a man aged 50-59 years in good health and CMV-seropositive. The DNA of the CDR3 is TGCGCCAGCAGCGGACAGGGGAGAGCCAATACGCAGTATTTT. Its protein product is CASSGQGRANTQYF.